Following are 29 T cell receptor beta chains from one sample sequenced in a study of CD8 T cells in ankylosing spondylitis. Points from the study as a whole: The study identified a TCR beta motif of several highly homologous variants that appeared characteristic of ankylosing spondylitis blood.

For these TCRs, the target antigens are not known. TCRdb recomputed calls from the 5' RACE reads with MiXCR, one row per CDR3 protein. The data hold about 700,000 distinct CDR3 sequences, with around a fifth observed a single time. Sequencing used blood, either unsorted or a sorted T cell fraction (not recorded which). The receptors originated from a male donor with ankylosing spondylitis.

This clonotype has a handful of counts. The chain recombines TRBV7-2 with TRBJ2-2; TRBD1 is a possible D gene (7 bases). In germline, CDR1 is SGHTA, CDR2 FQGNSA. The CDR3 extends over 15 amino acids. Trimming left V 3 bases short and J 4 bases short, with 12 bases between. The CDR3 spells CASSFPRGATGELFF. The CDR3 DNA is TGTGCCAGCAGCTTCCCCAGGGGGGCCACCGGGGAGCTGTTTTTT.

This clonotype came up a few times. The chain combines TRBV11-2 with TRBJ2-7; D gene uncertain. There are 14 residues in the CDR3. Deletions cut 5 bases from V and 3 bases from J, with 14 bases between. Looked up from germline, CDR1 is SGHAT and CDR2 is FQNNGV. The CDR3, as DNA: TGTGCCAGCAGCCCCCGCTCTCAAGACTACGAGCAGTACTTC. This encodes CASSPRSQDYEQYF.

This sequence joins TRBV30 and TRBJ2-5; D remains ambiguous. Trimming took off 1 base at V and 5 bases at J, with 2 bases between the two ends. The germline V gene has CDR1 GTSNPN and CDR2 SVGIG (reference sequence). The CDR3 runs to 10 residues. The CDR3, as DNA: TGTGCCTGGAGTGGGGAGACCCAGTACTTC. This translates into CAWSGETQYF.

This chain links TRBV12-3 or TRBV12-4 with TRBJ2-1; 9 nucleotides align to TRBD1. The CDR3 is 16 residues long. V gave up 5 bases and J gave up 4 bases; unmatched junction bases: 9. CDR3 amino acids: CASSKHRDREYNEQFF. The CDR3 nucleotides read TGTGCCAGCAGTAAACACCGGGACAGGGAGTACAATGAGCAGTTCTTC.

This clonotype was detected a few times. The rearrangement uses TRBV24-1 and TRBJ2-3; possibly TRBD1 or TRBD2 for D (5 bases each). Trimming removed 3 bases at V and 0 bases at J, with 12 bases between. Germline assignment: CDR1 KGHDR and CDR2 SFDVKD. This CDR3 has 16 amino acids. For the CDR3, the DNA is TGTGCCACCAGTGATCCCGGGACCACGAGCACAGATACGCAGTATTTT. It encodes CATSDPGTTSTDTQYF.

This chain uses TRBV27 with TRBJ2-2; D gene unclear. Germline V gene sequence: CDR1 MNHEY, CDR2 SMNVEV (reference sequence). The germline V and J ends were trimmed by 1 base and 4 bases, with 10 bases remaining between them. This CDR3 is built from 15 residues. In nucleotides, the CDR3 is TGTGCCAGCAGTTTATTCGTCGGACGCACCGGGGAGCTGTTTTTT. This encodes CASSLFVGRTGELFF.

This chain uses TRBV4-2 with TRBJ1-2; 7 bases are shared with TRBD1. The CDR3 runs to 15 residues. Trimming cost V 7 bases and J 3 bases; bases outside gene matches: 11. From germline, CDR1 is LGHNA and CDR2 YNFKEQ. CDR3 amino acids: CASTTVGGGDYGYTF. In DNA, the CDR3 is TGTGCCAGCACCACCGTAGGGGGCGGTGACTATGGCTACACCTTC.

The chain has TRBV7-8 and TRBJ2-1; TRBD1 matches at 11 bases. CDR3 size: 16 residues. Looked up from germline, CDR1 is SGHVS and CDR2 is FQNEAQ. The ends lost 4 bases at V and 7 bases at J; junction bases unmatched: 9. In DNA, the CDR3 is TGTGCCAGCAGCTCCCTACCGGGACAGGGGGGGAATGAGCAGTTCTTC. It is translated as CASSSLPGQGGNEQFF.

There are a few counts of this clonotype. V gene TRBV5-1 combines with J gene TRBJ2-7; the match to TRBD1 covers 11 bases. Unmatched junction bases numbered 4, after V lost 0 bases and J lost 5 bases. The germline gives CDR1 SGHRS, CDR2 YFSETQ. The CDR3 has 15 residues. The DNA of the CDR3 is TGCGCCAGCAGCTTGGCCGGACAGGGGGCCCACGAGCAGTACTTC. This sequence encodes CASSLAGQGAHEQYF.

The chain links TRBV11-3 to TRBJ2-3; TRBD2 agrees at 16 bases. Per the germline V gene, CDR1 is SGHNT and CDR2 is YENEEA. CDR3 length: 18 residues. Trimming took 5 bases from V and 0 from J; bases not matched to a gene: 5. CDR3: CASSPGTSGGASTDTQYF. CDR3 DNA: TGTGCCAGCAGCCCCGGGACTAGCGGGGGGGCTAGCACAGATACGCAGTATTTT.

The chain links TRBV28 to TRBJ1-2; D might be TRBD1 (5 bases). Germline values: CDR1 MDHEN, CDR2 SYDVKM. The CDR3 runs 13 residues. Between the trimmed V and J ends, which lost 6 bases and 2 bases, there was a span of 10 bases. This CDR3 is CASRLGGNYGYTF. Written as DNA, the CDR3 is TGTGCCAGCAGACTCGGGGGGAACTATGGCTACACCTTC.

A few counts support this clonotype. The chain couples TRBV29-1 to TRBJ2-2, with a possible D match to TRBD2 (5 bases). CDR3 length: 12 amino acids. V lost 5 bases to trimming and J lost 3 bases, with 7 bases between them. Germline CDR1 reads SQVTM; CDR2 reads ANQGSEA. CDR3 in DNA: TGCAGCGTTAAGAGGGACACCGGGGAGCTGTTTTTT. The encoded protein is CSVKRDTGELFF.

The chain recombines TRBV28 with TRBJ2-1; 9 bases map to TRBD1. The CDR3 covers 17 residues. In germline, CDR1 is MDHEN, CDR2 SYDVKM. V gave up 6 bases and J gave up 1 base; unmatched junction bases: 10. The CDR3 loop reads CASRTPTGQGSYNEQFF. As DNA, the CDR3 is TGTGCCAGCAGGACCCCAACCGGACAGGGGTCCTACAATGAGCAGTTCTTC.

V usage is TRBV28 and J usage is TRBJ2-7, with TRBD2 identical over 9 bases. Trimming took 2 bases from V and 9 from J; bases not matched to a gene: 11. CDR3 length equals 15 residues. Germline V lookup: CDR1 MDHEN, CDR2 SYDVKM. The CDR3: CASSLSAGGQVAQYF. The CDR3 coding sequence is TGTGCCAGCAGTTTAAGCGCGGGAGGGCAGGTGGCGCAGTACTTC.

This clonotype was seen only a few times. This chain connects TRBV4-2 to TRBJ2-7, with 12 nucleotides matching TRBD2. This CDR3 comprises 15 residues. In germline, CDR1 is LGHNA, CDR2 YNFKEQ. The V gene end was trimmed by 2 bases and the J gene end by 5 bases; junction bases not matched to a gene: 4. DNA of the CDR3: TGTGCCAGCAGCCAACTAGCGGGAGGGCCTGACGAGCAGTACTTC. This gives the protein CASSQLAGGPDEQYF.

This clonotype appeared a few times. The chain joins TRBV30 to TRBJ1-6; D may be TRBD1 (6 bases). This CDR3 spans 14 amino acids. V lost 0 bases and J lost 4, with 7 bases in between. Germline V gene lookup returns CDR1 GTSNPN and CDR2 SVGIG (reference sequence). CDR3 region: CAWSVQGYNSPLHF. The CDR3 DNA sequence: TGTGCCTGGAGTGTACAGGGATATAATTCACCCCTCCACTTT.

CDR3 bases: TGTGCCACCAGTGGCGACGGGGCCAGCGGGGGACCCCCGCGGGACGGGCAGTTCTTC. Amino acid sequence: CATSGDGASGGPPRDGQFF. The V call is TRBV24-1, the J call TRBJ2-1; 8 nucleotides align to TRBD2. J gave up 12 bases and V 5 bases, and 26 bases lay outside the gene matches. The CDR3 has 19 amino acids. CDR1 is KGHDR, CDR2 SFDVKD, per germline.

This clonotype was seen more than once but under ten times. V gene TRBV24-1 combines with J gene TRBJ1-5; D not resolved. Germline-derived CDR1 and CDR2 are KGHDR and SFDVKD. Trimming took 4 bases from V and 11 from J, leaving 11 bases between them. The CDR3 sequence is 12 residues long. CDR3 DNA: TGTGCCACCAGTGACCCACTAGGGACCCAGCATTTT. Protein: CATSDPLGTQHF.

CDR3 bases: TGTGCCAGCAGCTTAGGGAGACAGGGCCCCAGCAATCAGCCCCAGCATTTT. Amino acids: CASSLGRQGPSNQPQHF. The chain joins TRBV7-2 to TRBJ1-5, with 7 bases lining up with TRBD1. The CDR3 is 17 amino acids. V dropped 1 base and J dropped 1; count of bases not matched to a gene: 7. Per germline, CDR1 SGHTA and CDR2 FQGNSA. Full variable domain (rest looked up from reference TRBV7-2 and TRBJ1-5): GAGVSQSPSNKVTEKGKDVELRCDPISGHTALYWYRQSLGQGLEFLIYFQGNSAPDKSGLPSDRFSAERTGGSVSTLTIQRTQQEDSAVYLCASSLGRQGPSNQPQHFGDGTRLSIL.

This clonotype was counted between two and nine times. The V gene is TRBV10-3, the J gene TRBJ2-7; 8 bases map to TRBD2. V dropped 0 bases and J dropped 0; count of bases not matched to a gene: 4. Germline V lookup: CDR1 ENHRY, CDR2 SYGVKD. This CDR3 region has 16 residues. The CDR3 here is CAISESAGLGSYEQYF. The DNA of the CDR3 is TGTGCCATCAGTGAGTCGGCGGGACTAGGCTCCTACGAGCAGTACTTC.

This clonotype was seen ten or more times. The J gene is TRBJ2-3, the V gene TRBV25-1, with D possibly TRBD2 on 6 matching bases. V was pared by 2 bases and J by 4 bases, with 19 bases between. The CDR3 spans 17 residues. From germline, CDR1 is MGHDK and CDR2 SYGVNS. CDR3 sequence reads: CASSEPRGRRGPDTQYF. Written as DNA, the CDR3 is TGTGCCAGCAGTGAACCAAGGGGCAGGCGGGGCCCAGATACGCAGTATTTT.

This chain uses TRBV4-1 with TRBJ2-3, with a tentative D call TRBD1 (6 bases). Trimming left V 1 base short and J 1 base short, with 18 bases between. The CDR3 loop spans 18 amino acids. CDR1 and CDR2 (germline): MGHRA, YSYEKL. CDR3 bases: TGCGCCAGCAGCCAAGGGGACAACCCATACTTTGGCACAGATACGCAGTATTTT. This translates into CASSQGDNPYFGTDTQYF.

With respect to this clonotype: A read error may produce the germline difference seen at one junction end. The V and J genes are TRBV4-3 and TRBJ1-1; the D is unclear. This CDR3 spans 14 amino acids. Germline lookup yields CDR1 LGHNA and CDR2 YSLEER. CDR3 in DNA: TGCGCCAGCAGCCAAGATCTCGTTAACACTGAAGCTTTTTTT. Translating it yields CASSQDLVNTEAFF.

This clonotype was recorded many times. This chain joins TRBV20-1 and TRBJ1-4; TRBD1 aligns across 7 bases. Looked up from germline, CDR1 is DFQATT and CDR2 is SNEGSKA (reference sequence). The CDR3 runs to 14 residues. J gave up 5 bases and V 3 bases, and 6 bases lay outside the gene matches. The CDR3 DNA reads as TGCAGTGCTAGTGAGGGACAGAAAAATGAAAAACTGTTTTTT. Amino acid sequence: CSASEGQKNEKLFF.

The chain is built from TRBV27 and TRBJ1-1, with 9 bases matching TRBD1. V shed 5 bases and J 2 bases; nucleotides not matched to a gene: 9. The CDR3 runs to 16 residues. Germline values: CDR1 MNHEY, CDR2 SMNVEV (reference sequence). The CDR3 sequence: CASSPTGQGYNTEAFF. For the CDR3, the DNA is TGTGCCAGCAGTCCGACGGGACAGGGATACAACACTGAAGCTTTCTTT.

V is TRBV7-2 and J is TRBJ2-1, with a weak D call TRBD1 (7 bases). Trimming pared 7 bases from V and 6 bases from J, leaving 16 bases between. Germline lookup yields CDR1 SGHTA and CDR2 FQGNSA. The length of the CDR3 is 14 residues. The CDR3 DNA reads as TGTGCCAGCACCCCGCGACAGGGAGGCAATGAGCAGTTCTTC. It translates to CASTPRQGGNEQFF.

The chain has TRBV14 and TRBJ2-1; either TRBD1 or TRBD2 may supply D (5 bases each). The CDR3 covers 14 residues. Germline loops: CDR1 SGHDN, CDR2 FVKESK. Trimming stripped 2 bases from V and 3 bases from J, with 8 bases between. The CDR3, as DNA: TGTGCCAGCAGCCAATTGGGGGTCTACAATGAGCAGTTCTTC. This codes for CASSQLGVYNEQFF.

This clonotype was counted only a few times. V and J are TRBV28 and TRBJ2-3, with D possibly being TRBD2 (6 bases). V lost 6 bases, J lost 0 bases, and 16 bases lay in between. Germline V CDR1 and CDR2: MDHEN, SYDVKM. The CDR3 extends over 16 amino acids. The CDR3 region is CASSHGDRGSTDTQYF. The CDR3, as DNA: TGTGCCAGCAGCCACGGGGACCGGGGGAGCACAGATACGCAGTATTTT.

This clonotype was seen repeatedly, ten times or more. The rearrangement uses TRBV7-2 and TRBJ1-1, with D maybe TRBD1 (6 bases). This CDR3 has 16 amino acids. V dropped 1 base and J dropped 3 bases, with 15 bases sitting between them. Germline-derived CDR1 and CDR2 are SGHTA and FQGNSA. The CDR3 loop reads CASSLDYGTMDTEAFF. Here the CDR3 DNA reads TGTGCCAGCAGCTTAGACTACGGGACAATGGACACTGAAGCTTTCTTT.